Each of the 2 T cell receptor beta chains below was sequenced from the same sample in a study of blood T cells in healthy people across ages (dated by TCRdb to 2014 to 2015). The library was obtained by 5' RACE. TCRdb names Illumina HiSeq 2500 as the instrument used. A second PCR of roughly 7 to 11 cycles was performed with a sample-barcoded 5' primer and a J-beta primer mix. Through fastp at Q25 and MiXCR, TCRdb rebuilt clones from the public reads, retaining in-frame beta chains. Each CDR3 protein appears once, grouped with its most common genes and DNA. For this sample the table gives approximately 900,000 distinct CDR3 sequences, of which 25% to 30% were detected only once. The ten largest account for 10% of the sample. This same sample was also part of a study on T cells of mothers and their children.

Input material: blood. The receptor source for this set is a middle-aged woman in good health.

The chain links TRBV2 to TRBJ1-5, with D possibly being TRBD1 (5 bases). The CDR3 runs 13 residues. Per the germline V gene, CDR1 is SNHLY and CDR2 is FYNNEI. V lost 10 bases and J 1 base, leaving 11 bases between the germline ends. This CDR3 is CAIGVRSNQPQHF. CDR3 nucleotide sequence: TGTGCCATAGGGGTGCGGAGCAATCAGCCCCAGCATTTT.

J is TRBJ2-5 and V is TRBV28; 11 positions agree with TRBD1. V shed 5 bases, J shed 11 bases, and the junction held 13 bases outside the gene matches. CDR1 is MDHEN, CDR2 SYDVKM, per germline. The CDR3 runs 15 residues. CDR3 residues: CASSVRDRGFVWQYF. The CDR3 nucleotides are TGTGCCAGCAGTGTCCGGGACAGGGGGTTTGTTTGGCAGTACTTC.